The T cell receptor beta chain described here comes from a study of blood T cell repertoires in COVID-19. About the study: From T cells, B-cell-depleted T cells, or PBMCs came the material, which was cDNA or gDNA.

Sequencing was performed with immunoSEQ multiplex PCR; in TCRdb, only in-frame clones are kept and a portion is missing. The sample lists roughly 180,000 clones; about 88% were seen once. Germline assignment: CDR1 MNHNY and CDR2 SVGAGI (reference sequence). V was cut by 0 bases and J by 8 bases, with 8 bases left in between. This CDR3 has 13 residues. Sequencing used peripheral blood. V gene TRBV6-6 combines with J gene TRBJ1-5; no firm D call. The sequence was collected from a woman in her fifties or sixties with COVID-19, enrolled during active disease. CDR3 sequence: CASSYSREEPQHF. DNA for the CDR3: TGTGCCAGCAGTTACTCACGCGAAGAGCCCCAGCATTTT.